The 2 T cell receptor beta chains below come from one sample, sequenced in a study of OX40 agonist ivuxolimab in advanced cancers. Data came from immunoSEQ multiplex PCR; TCRdb stores just in-frame clones and leaves some out. The sample holds tens of thousands of clones, 83% seen once. The sequenced sample was CD4+ or CD8+ T cells sorted from blood, obtained in a trial of the OX40 agonist ivuxolimab. The source is an adult with an advanced solid tumor such as melanoma, head and neck, liver or kidney cancer.

This clone was observed a single time. V usage is TRBV7-9 and J usage is TRBJ2-7, with 9 bases matching TRBD2. V lost 5 bases to trimming and J lost 2 bases; unmatched junction nucleotides: 7. The CDR3 totals 15 residues. Germline values: CDR1 SEHNR, CDR2 FQNEAQ (reference sequence). The CDR3 nucleotides are TGTGCCAGCAGCCCGGGACTAGCCAGCACCTACGAGCAGTACTTC. Amino acids: CASSPGLASTYEQYF.

J is TRBJ2-1 and V is TRBV6-1, with 9 bases fitting TRBD2. This CDR3 is 13 amino acids long. The germline V gene has CDR1 MNHNS and CDR2 SASEGT. J lost 5 bases, V lost 8 bases, and 4 bases had no gene match. The CDR3 loop reads CASPSGVNNEQFF. CDR3 nucleotide sequence: TGTGCCAGCCCTAGCGGGGTCAACAATGAGCAGTTCTTC.